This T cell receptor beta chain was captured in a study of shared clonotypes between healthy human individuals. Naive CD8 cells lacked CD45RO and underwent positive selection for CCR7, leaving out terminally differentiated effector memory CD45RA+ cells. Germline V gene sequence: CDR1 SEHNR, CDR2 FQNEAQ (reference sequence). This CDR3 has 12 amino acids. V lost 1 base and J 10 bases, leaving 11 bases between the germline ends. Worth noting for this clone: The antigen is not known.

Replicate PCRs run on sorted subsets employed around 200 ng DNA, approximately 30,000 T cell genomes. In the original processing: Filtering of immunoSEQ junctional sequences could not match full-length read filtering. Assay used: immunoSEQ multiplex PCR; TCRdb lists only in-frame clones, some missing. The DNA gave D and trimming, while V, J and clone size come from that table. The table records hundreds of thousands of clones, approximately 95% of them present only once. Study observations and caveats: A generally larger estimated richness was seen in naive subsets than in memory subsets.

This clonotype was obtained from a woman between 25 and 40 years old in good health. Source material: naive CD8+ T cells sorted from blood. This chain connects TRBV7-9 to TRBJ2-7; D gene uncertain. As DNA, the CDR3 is TGTGCCAGCAGCTTAGGAGGCTACGCTCAGTACTTC. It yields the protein CASSLGGYAQYF.